This is a list of T cell receptor beta chains from one sample in a study of cytomegalovirus exposure and HLA in healthy donors. The repertoire was sequenced with immunoSEQ multiplex PCR; TCRdb's copy has only in-frame clones and lacks some. The sample lists hundreds of thousands of clones; 72% were seen once. The sequenced material came from PBMCs. The receptor source for this set is a female donor in good health and CMV-seronegative. CDR3s include the opening cysteine and the closing phenylalanine or tryptophan. D genes are given only for firm matches. Clone size is shown for a subset of rows, as once, few, many or a class of expanded clone.

J,size,V,D,DNA,CDR3
TRBJ1-2,.,TRBV18,TRBD1,TGTGCCAGCTCGGACAGACGAGGGGGCGTAGGTTATGGCTACACCTTC,CASSDRRGGVGYGYTF
TRBJ2-7,.,TRBV28,TRBD1,TGTGCCAGCAGTTCTCTGGGACAGGGAAGGTCCTACGAGCAGTACTTC,CASSSLGQGRSYEQYF
TRBJ1-3,.,TRBV19,.,TGTGCCAGTAGCGGTAGCTCTGGAAACACCATATATTTT,CASSGSSGNTIYF
TRBJ2-7,.,TRBV19,TRBD1,TGTGCCAGTAGCCAGAGTGGACAGGGGTTCCACGAGCAGTACTTC,CASSQSGQGFHEQYF
TRBJ1-1,.,TRBV7-2,.,TGTGCCAGCAGCTTACTGCCGACAGTTGAAGCTTTCTTT,CASSLLPTVEAFF
TRBJ1-5,.,TRBV5-5,TRBD1,TGTGCCAGCAGCTTGGCGGGGCAGGGGGGCCAGCCCCAGCATTTT,CASSLAGQGGQPQHF
TRBJ2-6,.,TRBV7-8,.,TGTGCCAGCAGCTTAGGACAGGCCTCTGGGGCCAACGTCCTGACTTTC,CASSLGQASGANVLTF
TRBJ1-2,.,TRBV7-9,.,TGTTCCAGCAGCTTAGGGACAGGCTACACCTTC,CSSSLGTGYTF
TRBJ2-1,.,TRBV2,TRBD2,TGTGCCAGCGGGCGGCTAGCGGGGAACAATGAGCAGTTCTTC,CASGRLAGNNEQFF
TRBJ2-7,.,TRBV10-3,TRBD2,TGTGCCATCAGTGACCCTAGCGGGAGGATTTACGAGCAGTACTTC,CAISDPSGRIYEQYF
TRBJ2-2,.,TRBV5-4,.,TGTGCCAGCAGCTTGGGAGCGAACACCGGGGAGCTGTTTTTT,CASSLGANTGELFF
TRBJ2-1,.,TRBV4-2,TRBD2,TGTGCCAGCAGCTCACTAGCGGCCGGAAAAGGCGATGAGCAGTTCTTC,CASSSLAAGKGDEQFF
TRBJ2-3,.,TRBV27,TRBD2,TGTGCCAGCAGTTTATCGAGTTCCAGGCCTATTGCGGGGGACACGCAGTATTTT,CASSLSSSRPIAGDTQYF
TRBJ2-1,.,TRBV5-1,.,TGCGCCAGCAGCTTGGTACTATCTAGCCCTCGCTCCTACAATGAGCAGTTCTTC,CASSLVLSSPRSYNEQFF
TRBJ2-3,.,TRBV5-1,.,TGCGCCAGCAGCTTACCTTCTAGCGGCACAGATACGCAGTATTTT,CASSLPSSGTDTQYF
TRBJ2-1,.,TRBV4-1,TRBD2,TGCGCCAGCAGCCAAGATGCTAGCGGGAATGAGCAGTTCTTC,CASSQDASGNEQFF
TRBJ2-1,.,TRBV2,TRBD2,TGTGCCAGCGGGACTAGCGGGAGTAGAGTGAATGAGCAGTTCTTC,CASGTSGSRVNEQFF
TRBJ1-4,.,TRBV30,TRBD1,TGTGCCTGGAGTCGGACAGGGTCGAATGAAAAACTGTTTTTT,CAWSRTGSNEKLFF
TRBJ2-7,.,TRBV5-6,.,TGTGCCAGCAGCTTGGCCCCCGGGACAAGTTACGAGCAGTACTTC,CASSLAPGTSYEQYF
TRBJ1-2,.,TRBV13,TRBD1,TGTGCCAGCAGCTGGGACAGGACAGGGGATAACTATGGCTACACCTTC,CASSWDRTGDNYGYTF
TRBJ2-4,.,TRBV5-4,.,TGTGCCAGCAGCTTGAAAGGCCCAGACTCGATAAACATTCAGTACTTC,CASSLKGPDSINIQYF
TRBJ1-1,.,TRBV6-5,.,TGTGCCAGCAGTTCATTGGCCGAAGCTTTCTTT,CASSSLAEAFF
TRBJ1-2,.,TRBV6-1,.,TGTGCCAGCAGTGAAGGACAGTATGGCTACACCTTC,CASSEGQYGYTF
TRBJ2-1,.,TRBV19,.,TGTGCCAGTAGGGATCCCGGGACGCCTGGGGGGACTGAGCAGTTCTTC,CASRDPGTPGGTEQFF
TRBJ2-6,.,TRBV10-2,TRBD1,TGCGCCAGCAGTGGTTCGGGGCAGGGGGCGCCTAGGGCGTCTGGGGCCAACGTCCTGACTTTC,CASSGSGQGAPRASGANVLTF
TRBJ1-1,.,TRBV7-9,.,TGTGCCAGCAGCTTTAGTGAGGCGAACACTGAAGCTTTCTTT,CASSFSEANTEAFF
TRBJ2-3,.,TRBV6-5,.,TGTGCCAGCAGTCCCCGGGGCACAGATACGCAGTATTTT,CASSPRGTDTQYF
TRBJ1-5,.,TRBV29-1,TRBD1,TGCAGCGTGGGACAGGGTATGGGAGATCAGCCCCAGCATTTT,CSVGQGMGDQPQHF
TRBJ2-7,.,TRBV29-1,TRBD2,TGCAGCGTTTCCCCCGGACTAGGCCACGAGCAGTACTTC,CSVSPGLGHEQYF
TRBJ1-2,few,TRBV6-1,.,TGTGCCACCTGGGCAGACTATGGCTACACCTTC,CATWADYGYTF
TRBJ1-1,once,TRBV27,.,TGTGCCAGCAGTTTAGTTGGGGCGGGGGAGTCTTTCTTT,CASSLVGAGESFF
TRBJ1-4,.,TRBV7-9,TRBD1,TGTGCCAGCAGCTCCCTGGACAGGGAAAATGAAAAACTGTTTTTT,CASSSLDRENEKLFF
TRBJ2-1,few,TRBV25-1,TRBD2,TGTGCCAGCAGTGAGCATAGCGGGAGGGCCGATGAGCAGTTCTTC,CASSEHSGRADEQFF
TRBJ2-1,.,TRBV10-1,.,TGCGCCAGCAGTGATAAAGCGGGTGTCTACAATGAGCAGTTCTTC,CASSDKAGVYNEQFF
TRBJ1-2,.,TRBV12-5,.,TGTGCTAGTGGCCTGAGGGGGTATGGCTACACCTTC,CASGLRGYGYTF
TRBJ2-6,.,TRBV5-6,TRBD1,TGTGCCAGCAGCGTCCGACAGGGGCGCCAGACTGGGGCCAACGTCCTGACTTTC,CASSVRQGRQTGANVLTF
TRBJ2-2,.,TRBV2,.,TGTGCCAGCAGTGAACAGAGCGGCGCGAACACCGGGGAGCTGTTTTTT,CASSEQSGANTGELFF
TRBJ2-3,.,TRBV19,TRBD2,TGTGCCAGTAGTACTAGCGGGAGTGCAGATACGCAGTATTTT,CASSTSGSADTQYF
TRBJ1-1,.,TRBV29-1,.,TGCAGCGTTGGGGGAGGGGTACGCACTGAAGCTTTCTTT,CSVGGGVRTEAFF
TRBJ1-2,.,TRBV2,TRBD1,TGTGCCAGCAGGGACGGGACAGGGGACTATGGCTACACCTTC,CASRDGTGDYGYTF
TRBJ1-5,.,TRBV6-1,TRBD1,TGTGCCAGCAGACAACAGGGGTTGGGTCAGCCCCAGCATTTT,CASRQQGLGQPQHF
TRBJ1-1,.,TRBV19,TRBD1,TGTGCCAGTAGTACAGACAGGGGACACACTGAAGCTTTCTTT,CASSTDRGHTEAFF
TRBJ1-1,.,TRBV7-3,.,TGTGCCAGCAGCCCGCAGGGGATCACTGAAGCTTTCTTT,CASSPQGITEAFF
TRBJ1-5,.,TRBV28,.,TGTGCCAGCAGCCCGGGGGGTAGCAATCAGCCCCAGCATTTT,CASSPGGSNQPQHF
TRBJ2-7,.,TRBV18,TRBD1,TGTGCCAGCCCACCCGGACAGGGTTTAGCCTACGAGCAGTACTTC,CASPPGQGLAYEQYF
TRBJ2-7,few,TRBV10-3,.,TGTGCCATCAGCAGCGGTTTTCAGGACGAGCAGTACTTC,CAISSGFQDEQYF
TRBJ1-2,.,TRBV5-6,.,TGTGCCAGCAGCTTGTCGAGACAGTCGCCATATGGCTACACCTTC,CASSLSRQSPYGYTF
TRBJ1-1,.,TRBV30,.,TGTGCCTCCTATGGCAGGGGAGCTTTCTTT,CASYGRGAFF
TRBJ2-1,.,TRBV6-4,.,TGTGCCAGCAGTGACTCAACTAGCTCCGGTGAGCAGTTCTTC,CASSDSTSSGEQFF
TRBJ1-1,.,TRBV2,.,TGTGCCAGCAGTCGGGGGGGGATCACTGAAGCTTTCTTT,CASSRGGITEAFF
TRBJ2-6,.,TRBV10-3,.,TGTGCCGTTACCCAGAGGTCTGGGGCCAACGTCCTGACTTTC,CAVTQRSGANVLTF